Listed here are 27 T cell receptor beta chains from one sample, sequenced in a study of T cells in Graves' hyperthyroidism and ophthalmopathy. Template material for amplifying TCR beta CDR3 regions consisted of RNA transcripts. The HTBI primer set drove a first-round RT-PCR of the TCR CDR3. TCRdb redid the calling of the multiplex PCR reads with MiXCR, one entry per CDR3 protein. The sample lists roughly 380,000 distinct CDR3 sequences, about a sixth seen once, with roughly 16% in the top ten. The sample taken for sequencing was blood. The receptors stem from a woman between 35 and 50 years old with Graves' ophthalmopathy.

This clonotype was recorded many times. The chain employs TRBV19 and TRBJ1-3; D not certain. V shed 7 bases and J shed 0 bases, with 19 bases lying between them. This CDR3 contains 17 residues. Germline assignment: CDR1 LNHDA and CDR2 SQIVND (reference sequence). CDR3 in amino acids: CASKGPVRSSSGNTIYF. In DNA, the CDR3 is TGTGCCAGTAAAGGTCCGGTCAGGTCCTCCTCTGGAAACACCATATATTTT. Variable domain in full (rest from reference TRBV19 and TRBJ1-3): DGGITQSPKYLFRKEGQNVTLSCEQNLNHDAMYWYRQDPGQGLRLIYYSQIVNDFQKGDIAEGYSVSREKKESFPLTVTSAQKNPTAFYLCASKGPVRSSSGNTIYFGEGSWLTVV.

This clonotype occurred a few times. The chain employs TRBV2 and TRBJ2-7, with D possibly TRBD2 on 5 matching bases. CDR1 and CDR2 from the germline V gene are SNHLY and FYNNEI. The CDR3 spans 14 residues. Trimming removed 3 bases at V and 5 bases at J, with 14 bases between. Here the CDR3 reads CASSEYRTGNEQYF. CDR3 bases: TGTGCCAGCAGTGAGTATAGGACGGGGAACGAGCAGTACTTC.

Turning to this clonotype: This could be a read error, since a much larger clone is one nucleotide away. The chain links TRBV7-9 to TRBJ2-7; no clear D. The germline V gene encodes CDR1 SEHNR and CDR2 FQNEAQ (reference sequence). The CDR3 extends over 14 amino acids. Trimming removed 1 base at V and 6 bases at J, with 13 bases between. The CDR3 DNA reads TGTGCCAGCAGCTTAGTAGCCGCCTTTGGCGAGCAGTACTTC. This sequence encodes CASSLVAAFGEQYF. Based on the CDR3 plus reference TRBV7-9 and TRBJ2-7, the full variable domain is DTGVSQNPRHKITKRGQNVTFRCDPISEHNRLYWYRQTLGQGPEFLTYFQNEAQLEKSRLLSDRFSAERPKGSFSTLEIQRTEQGDSAMYLCASSLVAAFGEQYFGPGTRLTVT.

This clonotype was found many times. This sequence joins TRBV12-3 or TRBV12-4 and TRBJ2-5, with D possibly being TRBD2 (6 bases). The V gene lost 4 bases and the J gene lost 1 base, with 10 bases spanning the gap. The CDR3 has 14 amino acids. The CDR3 reads CASSYRGIQETQYF. CDR3 sequence (DNA): TGTGCCAGCAGTTATCGCGGGATCCAAGAGACCCAGTACTTC.

The V call is TRBV7-2, the J call TRBJ2-7; 10 bases map to TRBD1. V lost 5 bases and J lost 6; bases outside the gene matches: 7. The V gene's germline CDR1 is SGHTA and CDR2 FQGNSA. CDR3 length: 14 amino acids. The CDR3 region is CASSPRQGAIEQYF. CDR3 coding DNA: TGTGCCAGCAGCCCGCGACAGGGGGCGATCGAGCAGTACTTC. Full variable domain (remainder filled in from reference TRBV7-2 and TRBJ2-7): GAGVSQSPSNKVTEKGKDVELRCDPISGHTALYWYRQSLGQGLEFLIYFQGNSAPDKSGLPSDRFSAERTGGSVSTLTIQRTQQEDSAVYLCASSPRQGAIEQYFGPGTRLTVT.

At least ten counts were recorded for this clonotype. The chain has TRBV6-5 and TRBJ2-5; 11 bases are a match to TRBD2. V lost 3 bases to trimming and J lost 2 bases; unmatched junction nucleotides: 8. Germline CDR1 MNHEY, CDR2 SVGAGI. This CDR3 contains 17 residues. Here the CDR3 reads CASSYYPGTSGQETQYF. CDR3 DNA: TGTGCCAGCAGTTATTACCCCGGGACTAGCGGACAAGAGACCCAGTACTTC.

J is TRBJ2-7 and V is TRBV6-5; 9 positions match TRBD1. Germline V gene sequence: CDR1 MNHEY, CDR2 SVGAGI. With V trimmed by 1 base and J by 0 bases, 7 bases remained unmatched. CDR3 size: 17 residues. This CDR3 reads CASSYLGQGPSSYEQYF. The CDR3 coding sequence is TGTGCCAGCAGTTACTTAGGACAGGGGCCGAGCTCCTACGAGCAGTACTTC.

At least ten counts were recorded for this clonotype. This sequence joins TRBV11-2 and TRBJ2-7; D might be TRBD1 (8 bases). Trimming pared 0 bases from V and 6 bases from J, leaving 30 bases between. The CDR3 totals 20 residues. Germline loops: CDR1 SGHAT, CDR2 FQNNGV. As DNA, the CDR3 is TGTGCCAGCAGCTTAGAACCAAGGATCTCGACAGGGGACTATATCGCCGAGCAGTACTTC. This sequence encodes CASSLEPRISTGDYIAEQYF. The full variable domain, its missing parts supplied by reference TRBV11-2 and TRBJ2-7, is EAGVAQSPRYKIIEKRQSVAFWCNPISGHATLYWYQQILGQGPKLLIQFQNNGVVDDSQLPKDRFSAERLKGVDSTLKIQPAKLEDSAVYLCASSLEPRISTGDYIAEQYFGPGTRLTVT.

The chain couples TRBV5-1 to TRBJ2-7, with 14 bases that match TRBD2. Germline assignment: CDR1 SGHRS and CDR2 YFSETQ. J lost 4 bases, V lost 6 bases, and 6 bases had no gene match. CDR3 length equals 15 residues. CDR3 residues: CASKGLAGDLYEQYF. CDR3 coding DNA: TGCGCCAGCAAGGGACTAGCGGGAGATCTATACGAGCAGTACTTC. The full variable domain, with the rest looked up from reference TRBV5-1 and TRBJ2-7, is KAGVTQTPRYLIKTRGQQVTLSCSPISGHRSVSWYQQTPGQGLQFLFEYFSETQRNKGNFPGRFSGRQFSNSRSEMNVSTLELGDSALYLCASKGLAGDLYEQYFGPGTRLTVT.

This chain links TRBV7-3 with TRBJ2-5; 8 nucleotides align to TRBD2. The CDR3 sequence is 15 residues long. The V segment lost 2 bases and the J segment 4 bases; nucleotides outside the gene matches: 6. From germline, CDR1 is SGHTA and CDR2 FQGTGA. The CDR3 bases are TGTGCCAGCAGCTTATATCCGGGAGGGTCAGAGACCCAGTACTTC. Its translation is CASSLYPGGSETQYF. Full variable domain (remainder filled in from reference TRBV7-3 and TRBJ2-5): GAGVSQTPSNKVTEKGKYVELRCDPISGHTALYWYRQSLGQGPEFLIYFQGTGAADDSGLPNDRFFAVRPEGSVSTLKIQRTERGDSAVYLCASSLYPGGSETQYFGPGTRLLVL.

This clonotype was seen repeatedly, ten times or more. The chain uses TRBV6-5 and TRBJ1-2, with D maybe TRBD1 (6 bases). The CDR3 is made up of 14 amino acids. Trimming removed 6 bases at V and 4 bases at J, with 15 bases between. Germline assignment: CDR1 MNHEY and CDR2 SVGAGI. The CDR3 spells CASSPTGSGYGYTF. The CDR3 bases are TGTGCCAGCAGCCCTACAGGGAGCGGCTATGGCTACACCTTC.

At least ten counts were recorded for this clonotype. The V call is TRBV20-1, the J call TRBJ1-1; D may be TRBD1 (6 bases). Germline lookup yields CDR1 DFQATT and CDR2 SNEGSKA (reference sequence). The V gene lost 6 bases and the J gene lost 2 bases, with 16 bases spanning the gap. This CDR3 is 14 amino acids long. Here the CDR3 DNA reads TGCAGTGCCCGAATCGGGACATCCAACACTGAAGCTTTCTTT. Residues: CSARIGTSNTEAFF.

This clonotype appeared many times. This chain links TRBV29-1 with TRBJ2-5, with unresolved D. This CDR3 is built from 13 residues. Between the trimmed V and J ends, which lost 6 bases and 2 bases, there was a span of 13 bases. CDR1 and CDR2 (germline): SQVTM, ANQGSEA. CDR3 loop: CSVNTNQQETQYF. The CDR3 DNA reads TGCAGCGTAAACACAAACCAGCAAGAGACCCAGTACTTC.

This clonotype was counted ten times or more. The rearrangement uses TRBV7-2 and TRBJ2-7; D is undetermined. The CDR3 is 14 amino acids. Trimming removed 1 base from V and 6 bases from J, with 13 bases in between. From germline, CDR1 is SGHTA and CDR2 FQGNSA. This chain's CDR3 is CASSLDLRTGEQYF. The CDR3 bases are TGTGCCAGCAGCTTAGACCTCCGGACGGGCGAGCAGTACTTC.

The chain employs TRBV4-2 and TRBJ2-7; tentatively, D is TRBD1 or TRBD2 (5 bases each). The CDR3 has 15 amino acids. Looked up from germline, CDR1 is LGHNA and CDR2 is YNFKEQ. V was clipped by 0 bases and J by 2 bases, with 11 bases between them. As DNA, the CDR3 is TGTGCCAGCAGCCAAGAGACAGCGGTTCCCTACGAGCAGTACTTC. This gives the protein CASSQETAVPYEQYF.

This clonotype was recorded many times. The gene calls are TRBV9 and TRBJ2-7; D possibly corresponds to TRBD2 (5 bases). Germline CDR1 SGDLS, CDR2 YYNGEE. The CDR3 runs to 14 residues. Trimming removed 1 base at V and 0 bases at J, with 8 bases between. The CDR3 nucleotides are TGTGCCAGCAGCGTAACAGCGGACTCCTACGAGCAGTACTTC. It codes for CASSVTADSYEQYF.

Points on this clonotype: Given a much more abundant clone one base away, this may be a read error. V usage is TRBV7-9 and J usage is TRBJ2-7; TRBD1 aligns across 7 bases. The CDR3 covers 14 residues. Germline assignment: CDR1 SEHNR and CDR2 FQNEAQ (reference sequence). CDR3 region: CASSPGWGTVEHYF. The CDR3 region has the DNA TGTGCCAGCAGCCCCGGGTGGGGGACAGTCGAGCATTACTTC. Supplemented by reference TRBV7-9 and TRBJ2-7, the full variable domain reads DTGVSQNPRHKITKRGQNVTFRCDPISEHNRLYWYRQTLGQGPEFLTYFQNEAQLEKSRLLSDRFSAERPKGSFSTLEIQRTEQGDSAMYLCASSPGWGTVEHYFGPGTRLTVT.

In this sample, this clonotype turned up many times. The V gene is TRBV12-3 or TRBV12-4, the J gene TRBJ2-2, with 14 bases lining up with TRBD2. With 7 bases clipped from V and 7 bases from J, the junction kept 11 bases outside the gene matches. CDR3 length equals 17 residues. The CDR3 DNA reads TGTGCCAGCAAGCCCCTTGAGACTAGCGGGAGGGTCGGGGAGCTGTTTTTT. It encodes CASKPLETSGRVGELFF.

In this sample, this clonotype turned up many times. This chain connects TRBV24-1 to TRBJ1-1; tentative D call: TRBD1 (6 bases). Trimming removed 7 bases from V and 4 bases from J, with 12 bases in between. Germline V gives CDR1 KGHDR, CDR2 SFDVKD. The CDR3 is 13 amino acids. CDR3 coding DNA: TGTGCCACCAGCCGGGACACCTCCACTGAAGCTTTCTTT. The encoded protein is CATSRDTSTEAFF.

This clonotype has a count of ten or more. The gene calls are TRBV30 and TRBJ1-5, with D uncertain. CDR1 is GTSNPN, CDR2 SVGIG, per germline (reference sequence). CDR3 size: 13 residues. The V and J ends lost 1 base and 9 bases respectively, with 13 bases between them. The CDR3, as DNA: TGTGCCTGGAGTGGGGCTGTGGGAGGGCCCCAGCATTTT. This codes for CAWSGAVGGPQHF.

This clonotype was seen repeatedly, ten times or more. The V call is TRBV20-1, the J call TRBJ1-5; 9 positions match TRBD1. In germline, CDR1 is DFQATT, CDR2 SNEGSKA (reference sequence). This CDR3 is built from 12 residues. J lost 12 bases, V lost 1 base, and 4 bases had no gene match. The CDR3, as DNA: TGCAGTGCTAGAGCCGGACAGGGGATCCAGCATTTT. Translating it yields CSARAGQGIQHF.

This clonotype was detected many times. The genes are TRBV12-3 or TRBV12-4 and TRBJ2-7; 9 bases align to TRBD2. There are 16 residues in the CDR3. The V segment lost 2 bases and the J segment 3 bases; nucleotides outside the gene matches: 8. CDR3 coding DNA: TGTGCCAGCAGTTTACAGGCTAGCGGGACTTACTACGAGCAGTACTTC. Translation gives CASSLQASGTYYEQYF.

This clonotype was detected many times. J is TRBJ2-5 and V is TRBV11-2, with D unclear. The length of the CDR3 is 15 residues. Germline V lookup: CDR1 SGHAT, CDR2 FQNNGV. The V end was cut by 1 base, the J end by 1 base, with 10 bases between. CDR3 DNA: TGTGCCAGCAGCTTAGGAAGCGTCCTCCAAGAGACCCAGTACTTC. This sequence encodes CASSLGSVLQETQYF.

This clonotype was seen only a few times. J is TRBJ2-7 and V is TRBV10-3; the D call may be TRBD1 or TRBD2 (6 bases each). The CDR3 is made up of 14 amino acids. Germline V gene lookup returns CDR1 ENHRY and CDR2 SYGVKD. V lost 6 bases and J 4 bases, leaving 16 bases between the germline ends. The CDR3 nucleotides are TGTGCCATCAGGGAACCGGGGGCCGATTACGAGCAGTACTTC. This sequence encodes CAIREPGADYEQYF.

This clonotype showed up many times. The rearrangement uses TRBV13 and TRBJ1-2; 8 bases fit TRBD1. V shed 4 bases and J 8 bases; nucleotides not matched to a gene: 9. This CDR3 spans 14 amino acids. Germline assignment: CDR1 PRHDT and CDR2 FYEKMQ (reference sequence). The CDR3 nucleotides read TGTGCCAGCAGCTCGGACAGGGAGGGGAGAGGCTACACCTTC. This gives the protein CASSSDREGRGYTF. The whole variable domain, filled in from reference TRBV13 and TRBJ1-2, reads AAGVIQSPRHLIKEKRETATLKCYPIPRHDTVYWYQQGPGQDPQFLISFYEKMQSDKGSIPDRFSAQQFSDYHSELNMSSLELGDSALYFCASSSDREGRGYTFGSGTRLTVV.

This clonotype has a count of ten or more. The chain carries TRBV19 and TRBJ2-7; 7 nucleotides agree with TRBD1. CDR3 length: 15 residues. Germline trimming cut 3 bases from V and 4 bases from J; bases unmatched to any gene: 9. The germline gives CDR1 LNHDA, CDR2 SQIVND (reference sequence). This chain's CDR3 is CASSIGWTGQYEQYF. The CDR3 coding sequence is TGTGCCAGTAGTATTGGTTGGACAGGTCAATACGAGCAGTACTTC.

The chain recombines TRBV9 with TRBJ2-5; D tentatively reads TRBD1 or TRBD2 (5 bases each). From germline, CDR1 is SGDLS and CDR2 YYNGEE. V lost 6 bases and J 4 bases, leaving 16 bases between the germline ends. The CDR3 totals 14 residues. This CDR3 reads CASNRDPGTETQYF. CDR3 bases: TGTGCCAGCAACCGCGATCCGGGGACAGAGACCCAGTACTTC. Filled out from reference TRBV9 and TRBJ2-5, the complete variable domain reads DSGVTQTPKHLITATGQRVTLRCSPRSGDLSVYWYQQSLDQGLQFLIQYYNGEERAKGNILERFSAQQFPDLHSELNLSSLELGDSALYFCASNRDPGTETQYFGPGTRLLVL.